This T cell receptor (beta chain) stems from a study of T-cell memory formation after mild COVID-19 (dated by TCRdb to the early 2020s). For the study in its entirety: Most TCR sequence clusters were specific to one of the two donors. In two donors, T-cell clones that expanded and contracted after mild COVID-19 were followed by sequencing TCRalpha and TCRbeta repertoires longitudinally. Two young, previously healthy adult volunteers, one female and one male, were included in the cohort. Here is what the overall study found, with its caveats: SARS-CoV-2 specificity of the second-wave clones peaking on day 37 was not confirmed. Contracting CD4+ clones turned up mainly in the CM and EM memory subsets, whereas EMRA was where CD8+ clones were enriched. Some responding clones were detected in pre-infection memory, which suggested that pre-existing cross-reactive memory T cells had joined the SARS-CoV-2 response. Only a couple of mild cases were covered in the study, and larger cohorts including severe cases with pre-infection samples were considered necessary. Clones that contracted from day 15 to 85 showed balanced CD4/CD8 phenotypes, whereas a second wave of clones that expanded from day 15 to 37 leaned towards CD4+.

The sequencer listed for this sample is Illumina NovaSeq 6000. Using 5'RACE with constant-segment primers, TCRalpha and TCRbeta cDNA libraries were constructed, with sample barcodes and unique molecular identifiers added in the process. Trizol reagent was used to extract RNA from every sample. Libraries were amplified in two PCR steps, with a second sample barcode and Illumina TruSeq adapters added in the second step. Libraries were sequenced on an Illumina NovaSeq with 2 x 150 bp paired-end reads. For the original study's pipeline: The reads were demultiplexed and collapsed into UMI-guided consensus sequences using migec v1.2.7. Using mixcr v2.1.11, the UMI consensuses were aligned to TRA and TRB V and J templates and assembled into clonotypes. Expanded or contracted clonotypes were those called significant by both edgeR and NoisET, with noise models trained on biological replicates. For edgeR calls, a false discovery rate-adjusted p below 0.01 and a log2 fold-change threshold of 1 were applied. As an exploratory analysis of dynamics, PCA with hierarchical clustering was applied to max-normalized trajectories of the 1000 most abundant clonotypes. Separately sequenced CD4+ and CD8+ repertoires were used to assign a CD4 or CD8 phenotype to each responding clone. TCRdb handled the public reads itself, with Q25 trimming in fastp and clone calling in MiXCR, and kept productive beta chains. Each CDR3 protein appears once, grouped with its most common genes and DNA. What appears here as the V and J calls and clone size reflects TCRdb's work, not the paper's. The sample profile shows 550,000 to 700,000 distinct CDR3 sequences; roughly 18% of them were found once. In total, the top ten clones hold 9.5% to 15% of the sample.

From a lookup of the germline V gene, CDR1 and CDR2 are SGHTA and FQGNSA. The germline ends are 9 bases apart after V is trimmed by 5 bases and J by 0 bases. The cysteine opens and the phenylalanine closes a CDR3 of 14 amino acids. Only CDR3 DNA remains: 42 bases, in frame from the first base. Turning to this clonotype: This receptor's antigen is unknown. Base qualities were left out, and no much larger clone turns up one base away.

PBMCs were isolated by Ficoll-Paque density gradient centrifugation. The rearrangement combines TRBV7-2 with TRBJ2-3; a weak D assignment points to TRBD2 (6 bases agree). The sequenced material came from PBMCs or a T cell subset sorted from them (not recorded which). The clonotype was recovered from an adult woman who had mild COVID-19 (a few samples of this study predate the infection). The sample titles of this study are shuffled in the database, so cell type and time point are left out; the donor was told from shared clones. CDR3 sequence: CASSRLDSTDTQYF. The nucleotide sequence reads as follows: TGTGCCAGCAGCCGACTAGATAGCACAGATACGCAGTATTTT.